Sequencing of this T cell receptor beta chain was carried out in a study of blood T cell repertoires in COVID-19 (dated by TCRdb to the early 2020s). With respect to the entire study: Samples from collaborators originated in the United States, Italy and Spain and spanned both the acute and convalescent phases of COVID-19. Where available, HLA class I and class II types were obtained from metadata supplied by the sample provider rather than from assay-based typing. A de-identified subject ID, COVID-19 status, age in years and sex were almost always included in the sample metadata. The prospective study material was composed of cDNA or gDNA derived from T cells, B-cell-depleted T cells, or PBMCs. Deeply sampled blood TCRbeta repertoires from subjects exposed to, actively infected with, or recovered from COVID-19 were included in the dataset. The repertoires were released in a freely available public database meant as a resource for research on the immune response to SARS-CoV-2. The samples were drawn from the first 160 participants of the ongoing ImmuneRACE study and from over 950 subjects provided by 6 global collaborators.

TCRbeta CDR3 regions were amplified from genomic DNA by means of the immunoSEQ Assay, a bias-controlled multiplex PCR. In the paper's pipeline: Within the assay, amplification of reference gene primers was used to estimate how many nucleated cells each sample contained. To quantify the absolute abundance of each unique TCRbeta CDR3 rearrangement, sequence reads were collapsed and filtered. For each sample, productive Simpson clonality was calculated as the square root of Simpson's diversity index across productive rearrangements. Imported from immuneACCESS, the table was reduced by TCRdb to in-frame sequences with V and J called. These copies leave out some clones; in studies compared against another copy, an unresolved V gene accounts for under half, and the cause of the remainder is not known. Clone size and V and J calls were adopted from that table, with D and trimming inferred from the DNA. Across this sample there are 200,000 to 250,000 clones, with 87% seen only once. Of the sample, 9.5% to 15% is held by the ten largest clones.

To note about this clone: Its antigen is not yet known. Base qualities are not at hand, and no much larger clone is one base apart.

Results the study describes overall, beyond this receptor: The quantity of clinical and demographic metadata differed by source and by participant and was supplied without curation.

Samples from volunteer blood donors who had recovered from COVID-19 were contributed by a second Seattle source. Collaborating institutions collected whole blood in K2EDTA tubes following their own protocols. Collaborator samples were shipped for TCRbeta analysis as frozen whole blood, isolated PBMCs, or DNA extracted from either sample type. Sequenced material: peripheral blood. The origin of this receptor is a woman aged 18-29 years who had recovered from COVID-19.

The sequenced DNA: TGTGCCAGCAGTTTAGTCCGGGTAAGGGGCACTGAAGCTTTCTTT. It specifies CASSLVRVRGTEAFF. The chain employs TRBV28 and TRBJ1-1; the best D guess is TRBD1, with 5 bases matching. The CDR3 starts with the cysteine, ends with the phenylalanine, and has 15 residues. Just the 45-base CDR3 DNA is kept, in frame starting at base 1. V gives up 2 bases and J gives up 4 bases, and the segment between their germline ends measures 14 bases. Via the germline V gene, CDR1 is MDHEN and CDR2 SYDVKM. Extended through the reference TRBV28 and TRBJ1-1 proteins, this CDR3 yields the full variable domain: DVKVTQSSRYLVKRTGEKVFLECVQDMDHENMFWYRQDPGLGLRLIYFSYDVKMKEKGDIPEGYSVSREKKERFSLILESASTNQTSMYLCASSLVRVRGTEAFFGQGTRLTVV.